This T cell receptor (beta chain) was observed in a study of a mutant IDH1 vaccine in newly diagnosed glioma (dated by TCRdb to 2020 to 2022). Context from the whole study: Patients received eight vaccinations in weeks 1, 3, 5, 7, 11, 15, 19 and 23, corresponding to visits V03 through V10. Longitudinal TCRB deep sequencing was performed for about two dozen treated patients wherever samples were available for exploratory analyses. Of the roughly 34 treated patients, about 62% were male and around 40% were female, and the mean age was 40.4 years. Peripheral blood was collected at six visits: V03 (baseline), V05, V07, V10, V12 and V13. Vaccination was initiated 4-6 weeks after radiotherapy alone, or concurrently with temozolomide cycles in the chemotherapy-containing groups. Before enrollment, most patients had been given radiochemotherapy with temozolomide as standard therapy, while the rest had received either radiotherapy alone or temozolomide alone.

To prepare the library, the immunoSEQ multiplex PCR assay was applied. Following the manufacturer's protocol, the hsTCRB Kit was used to amplify rearranged TCR beta chain sequences. An Illumina MiSeq was used to sequence the TCRB libraries. The study's processing was this. The proprietary platform of the kit vendor was used for demultiplexing, trimming and gene mapping. Sourced from immuneACCESS, this table was stored by TCRdb with only in-frame sequences that have V and J called. A share of the clones is absent; for the studies checked, an unresolved V gene accounts for under half, and the remainder has no known explanation. That table supplies the V and J calls and clone size; D and trimming were determined from the DNA. The sample has fewer than 65,000 clones on record, approximately 82% of them singletons. Jointly, the top ten make up under 3.5% of the sample. With respect to this clone: There is no known antigen for this receptor. Base qualities are not provided; no much larger clone lies one nucleotide away.

Overall study outcomes, separate from this receptor: According to the authors, sample limitations meant that analyses of patient blood samples could not be reproduced. Availability determined which PBMC samples were chosen for TCRB deep sequencing. Immune responses induced by the vaccine were seen in about 93% of patients across multiple MHC alleles. Pseudoprogression appeared unrelated to alterations in the top peripheral T cell clonotypes detected by TCRB sequencing.

According to the study, the label for this sample's time point signals: week 5, during vaccination. A 20-mer mutant IDH1 peptide at 300 micrograms in Montanide made up each vaccine dose, which was injected subcutaneously together with topical imiquimod. The donors had newly diagnosed IDH1-mutant astrocytomas of WHO grade 3 or 4 that showed loss of nuclear ATRX. The samples were drawn from NOA16, a multicentre, single-arm, open-label phase I trial in Germany that tested a mutant IDH1 peptide vaccine in humans for the first time. Genomic DNA for TCRB sequencing was extracted from EDTA blood using the DNeasy Blood and Tissue Kit. V is reduced by 5 bases and J by 0 bases, leaving a spacing of 27 bases between them. The CDR3 runs 20 residues from the cysteine to the phenylalanine. The CDR3 DNA has 60 bases and is translated from base 1. From the germline V gene, CDR1 is SGHVS and CDR2 is FQNEAQ.

The sequence was obtained from a man aged 30 to 45 with glioma. This material consisted of PBMCs, taken from a glioma patient whose treatment included an IDH1 peptide vaccine. The chain was built from TRBV7-8 and TRBJ2-3; tentative D gene TRBD1, with 6 bases matching. The DNA reads as follows: TGTGCCAGCAGCCAACTACAGGGAGTCCTGGTTTACTCTAGCACAGATACGCAGTATTTT. The resulting protein is CASSQLQGVLVYSSTDTQYF.